This T cell receptor (beta chain) was found in a study of blood T cells in healthy people across ages. General study results and limits: Bulk PBMC profiling left naive and antigen-experienced comparisons inconclusive.

It was with a sample-barcoded 5' primer and a J-beta primer mix that a second PCR of roughly 7 to 12 cycles was run. Each cDNA molecule received a tag from a template-switch adaptor that had 12 random nucleotides. Each CDR3 protein gets one entry after TCRdb re-called the 5' RACE reads with MiXCR. This sample carries 1.5 million to 2 million distinct CDR3 sequences, approximately 30% of them seen once, and the ten largest clones take 7.7%. Concerning this clonotype: Its antigen remains unidentified.

Germline assignment: CDR1 DFQATT and CDR2 SNEGSKA (reference sequence). V was clipped by 6 bases and J by 0 bases, with 12 bases between them. The CDR3 totals 14 residues. The sequenced sample consisted of blood. This clonotype was sampled from a woman aged 25 to 39 in good health. V usage is TRBV20-1 and J usage is TRBJ1-5, with D perhaps matching TRBD1 (5 bases). The CDR3 reads CSATGADSNQPQHF. CDR3 sequence (DNA): TGCAGTGCCACCGGGGCGGATAGCAATCAGCCCCAGCATTTT.